The rows below give T cell receptor beta chains drawn from one sample of a study of cytomegalovirus exposure and HLA in healthy donors. Clones were read by immunoSEQ multiplex PCR, and TCRdb kept only the in-frame ones, dropping some. The sample yields 130,000 to 150,000 clones, about nine tenths seen once. The sequencing sample was made of PBMCs. The receptors stem from a man aged 18-30 years in good health and CMV-seropositive. The CDR3 runs from the conserved cysteine through the conserved F or W. A D gene is named only where the DNA matches it firmly. Size is omitted from some rows. Given values are once, few, many or a class for expanded clones.

cdr3_nt | cdr3_aa | d_call | j_call | clone_size | v_call
TGTGCCAGCGGGTGGGGCGGGACTTCAAGCTACGAGCAGTACTTC | CASGWGGTSSYEQYF | - | TRBJ2-7 | - | TRBV6-1
TGTGCCTGGAAGTTCGGGACAGGTTATACTGAAGCTTTCTTT | CAWKFGTGYTEAFF | TRBD1 | TRBJ1-1 | - | TRBV30
TGTGCCTGGGCCAAAGGGCTAGCGGGAATTGGTGAGCAGTTCTTC | CAWAKGLAGIGEQFF | TRBD2 | TRBJ2-1 | - | TRBV30
TGCGCCAGCAGCTCGTGGACAGGGGTTGAAAAACTGTTTTTT | CASSSWTGVEKLFF | TRBD1 | TRBJ1-4 | - | TRBV5-1
TGTGCCAGCAGCTTAGTTCTACCTCCCTACGAGCAGTACTTC | CASSLVLPPYEQYF | - | TRBJ2-7 | - | TRBV7-9
TGTGCCATCAGAGGGACAGGGGATAATCAGCCCCAGCATTTT | CAIRGTGDNQPQHF | TRBD1 | TRBJ1-5 | once | TRBV10-3
TGTGCCAGCAGCTTATCCCCTCAGGGGGGGGAGCTGTTTTTT | CASSLSPQGGELFF | - | TRBJ2-2 | - | TRBV11-3
TGTGCCAGCAATTTGCGGACTATCGTAGCCGGGGAGCTGTTTTTT | CASNLRTIVAGELFF | - | TRBJ2-2 | - | TRBV6-1
TGTGCCAGCAGGCGCATTGGGAGCAACGTCCTGACTTTC | CASRRIGSNVLTF | - | TRBJ2-6 | - | TRBV6-5
TGTGCCAGCAGAGGCTTAACAGGGGGTTTCGACGAGCAGTACTTC | CASRGLTGGFDEQYF | TRBD1 | TRBJ2-7 | - | TRBV2
TGTGCCAGTAGTGACAGGGGCCTTGGCTACACCTTC | CASSDRGLGYTF | TRBD1 | TRBJ1-2 | - | TRBV19
TGTGCCAGCAGCGTTTCTTCATCGATTGGGACAGCTAATTCACCCCTCCACTTT | CASSVSSSIGTANSPLHF | TRBD1 | TRBJ1-6 | - | TRBV9
TGCAGCGCATCTCCCGGGACAGGGTTTTACGAGCAGTACTTC | CSASPGTGFYEQYF | TRBD1 | TRBJ2-7 | - | TRBV29-1
TGTGCCAGCAGTTACAGCAGGACAGGGACCTACGAGCAGTACTTC | CASSYSRTGTYEQYF | TRBD1 | TRBJ2-7 | - | TRBV6-6
TGTGCCAGCAGTGGACTAGCGGGAGAAAGCACAGATACGCAGTATTTT | CASSGLAGESTDTQYF | TRBD2 | TRBJ2-3 | few | TRBV6-1
TGTGCCAGCTCACCACTCAACTTCCGAGGGGGCTACACCTTC | CASSPLNFRGGYTF | - | TRBJ1-2 | - | TRBV18
TGTGCCAGCAGCCTCGGGACATTTCTAGATACGCAGTATTTT | CASSLGTFLDTQYF | - | TRBJ2-3 | - | TRBV9
TGTGCCTCGGGACAGTCTAACACAGATACGCAGTATTTT | CASGQSNTDTQYF | TRBD1 | TRBJ2-3 | - | TRBV30
TGTGCCAGCAGCGTAGAAGCGGGGCCTCTAAATGAGCAGTTCTTC | CASSVEAGPLNEQFF | TRBD2 | TRBJ2-1 | - | TRBV9
TGTGCCAGCAATGGAGGGTCAAACTCCTACGAGCAGTACTTC | CASNGGSNSYEQYF | - | TRBJ2-7 | - | TRBV25-1
TGTGCCAGCAGCTCTTATCAGATTCCGAACACTGAAGCTTTCTTT | CASSSYQIPNTEAFF | - | TRBJ1-1 | - | TRBV7-6
TGTGCCTGGAGTGTAGGGGCAACCGGGACAGGGTCCTACGAGCAGTACTTC | CAWSVGATGTGSYEQYF | TRBD1 | TRBJ2-7 | - | TRBV30
TGTGCCAGTTCCCGCTACCGGGACAGGGGAAAAGGGGGTGTTCAGCCCCAGCATTTT | CASSRYRDRGKGGVQPQHF | TRBD1 | TRBJ1-5 | - | TRBV19
TGTGCCAGCAGTAGGACAGCGAACACTGAAGCTTTCTTT | CASSRTANTEAFF | - | TRBJ1-1 | once | TRBV28